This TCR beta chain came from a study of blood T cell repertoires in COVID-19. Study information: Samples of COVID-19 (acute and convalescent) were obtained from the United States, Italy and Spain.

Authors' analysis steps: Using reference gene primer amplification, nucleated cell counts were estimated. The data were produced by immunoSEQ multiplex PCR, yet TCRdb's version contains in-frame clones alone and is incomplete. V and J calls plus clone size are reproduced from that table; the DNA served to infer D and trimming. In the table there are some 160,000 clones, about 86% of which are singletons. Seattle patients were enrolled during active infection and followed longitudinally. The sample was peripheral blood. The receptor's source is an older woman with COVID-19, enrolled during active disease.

CDR3 nucleotide sequence: TGTGCCAGCAGCAATAGCGGGGGCCTGAACACCGGGGAGCTGTTTTTT. It specifies CASSNSGGLNTGELFF. The rearrangement uses TRBV7-2 and TRBJ2-2; TRBD2 aligns across 9 bases. This CDR3 region has 16 residues. After removal of 5 bases from V and 1 base from J, the junction contained 5 bases not matched to a gene. CDR1 and CDR2 from the germline V gene are SGHTA and FQGNSA.